These 27 T cell receptor beta chains were sequenced from one sample in a study of blood T cell repertoires in COVID-19. Produced via immunoSEQ multiplex PCR; TCRdb's table is partial and in-frame only. The sample consists of around 100,000 clones, roughly 90% of them appearing once. The sample consisted of peripheral blood. These receptors were taken from a man aged 25 to 40 in a cohort sampled during active COVID-19.

This clone was recorded once. The chain joins TRBV19 to TRBJ1-1; 7 bases agree with TRBD1. With 1 base clipped from V and 10 bases from J, the junction kept 3 bases outside the gene matches. The germline V gene has CDR1 LNHDA and CDR2 SQIVND (reference sequence). This CDR3 has 12 amino acids. The CDR3 coding sequence is TGTGCCAGTAGTATAGCTCCAGGGGGAGCTTTCTTT. This codes for CASSIAPGGAFF.

The chain has TRBV27 and TRBJ2-2, with 10 bases fitting TRBD1. CDR1 is MNHEY and CDR2 is SMNVEV in the germline V gene (reference sequence). Trimming at V came to 6 bases and at J to 3 bases, leaving 16 bases not matched to a gene. This CDR3 is built from 19 residues. CDR3 loop: CASSRGQGDAIYDTGELFF. As DNA, the CDR3 is TGTGCCAGCAGCAGAGGACAGGGGGACGCTATTTACGACACCGGGGAGCTGTTTTTT.

The chain carries TRBV7-2 and TRBJ2-7; D may be TRBD2 (6 bases). Trimming shortened V by 6 bases and J by 7 bases, and 25 bases separated the two germline ends. Germline values: CDR1 SGHTA, CDR2 FQGNSA. CDR3 length equals 16 residues. The chain's CDR3 is CASRVIPGLSFREQYF. Written as DNA, the CDR3 is TGTGCCAGCAGGGTTATCCCGGGACTTAGCTTTCGGGAGCAGTACTTC.

This chain links TRBV6-1 with TRBJ2-1; 12 nucleotides line up with TRBD2. The V and J ends lost 2 bases and 7 bases, in that order; junction bases with no gene match: 3. The V gene's germline CDR1 is MNHNS and CDR2 SASEGT. CDR3 length: 15 amino acids. CDR3: CASSELAGGLNEQFF. CDR3 sequence (DNA): TGTGCCAGCAGTGAACTAGCGGGGGGGCTTAATGAGCAGTTCTTC.

V gene TRBV3-1 (or the pseudogene TRBV3-2) combines with J gene TRBJ2-2; TRBD2 aligns across 9 bases. The CDR3 runs to 20 residues. The germline V gene has CDR1 LGHDT and CDR2 YNNKEL (reference sequence). V was clipped by 0 bases and J by 2 bases; unmatched bases: 13. The chain's CDR3 is CASSQDRPQTSGDNTGELFF. The DNA of the CDR3 is TGTGCCAGCAGCCAAGATCGTCCCCAGACTAGCGGTGACAACACCGGGGAGCTGTTTTTT.

J is TRBJ1-5 and V is TRBV3-1 (or the pseudogene TRBV3-2); 7 bases are a match to TRBD1. The CDR3 runs to 14 residues. V lost 1 base, J lost 7 bases, and 4 bases stayed unmatched. The germline gives CDR1 LGHDT, CDR2 YNNKEL (reference sequence). CDR3 in amino acids: CASSQAGGGQPQHF. DNA for the CDR3: TGTGCCAGCAGCCAAGCAGGGGGAGGCCAGCCCCAGCATTTT.

V usage is TRBV5-6 and J usage is TRBJ1-2; possible D gene TRBD1, 6 bases. The CDR3 extends over 14 amino acids. V dropped 5 bases and J dropped 8 bases, with 19 bases sitting between them. Germline V gives CDR1 SGHDT, CDR2 YYEEEE. This CDR3 is CASRGDTRSMGYTF. The CDR3 nucleotides read TGTGCCAGCAGGGGGGACACCCGTTCTATGGGCTACACCTTC.

J is TRBJ1-2 and V is TRBV18; D is unresolved. The CDR3 length is 15 residues. Germline CDR1 and CDR2: KGHSH and LQKENI. The ends were cut back, 0 bases at V and 3 bases at J, with 11 bases in the middle. The CDR3 DNA sequence: TGTGCCAGCTCACCACCGGGGAGTTTCCACTATGGCTACACCTTC. As protein: CASSPPGSFHYGYTF.

This clone was found a few times. This chain joins TRBV5-1 and TRBJ1-4; 10 nucleotides match TRBD1. Germline CDR1 reads SGHRS; CDR2 reads YFSETQ. Trimming removed 5 bases from V and 7 bases from J; junction bases left unmatched: 2. CDR3 length equals 13 residues. Here the CDR3 reads CASRRDRGEKLFF. The CDR3 DNA is TGCGCCAGCAGAAGGGACAGGGGTGAAAAACTGTTTTTT.

V gene TRBV5-1 combines with J gene TRBJ2-7, with a tentative D call TRBD1 (5 bases). Germline values: CDR1 SGHRS, CDR2 YFSETQ. With 1 base removed from V and 3 bases from J, the gap between germline ends came to 20 bases. This CDR3 comprises 17 residues. The CDR3 reads CASSLRPPDTLGYEQYF. The CDR3 DNA reads as TGCGCCAGCAGCTTGAGGCCACCGGACACTTTAGGCTACGAGCAGTACTTC.

This rearrangement joins TRBV15 to TRBJ1-2; no clear D gene. Germline V gives CDR1 LNHNV, CDR2 YYDKDF (reference sequence). V lost 0 bases to trimming and J lost 5 bases, with 7 bases between them. The CDR3 is 13 amino acids. DNA of the CDR3: TGTGCCACCAGCAGAGAATTCCGTTATGGCTACACCTTC. Translation: CATSREFRYGYTF.

This clone has only a few counts. V usage is TRBV19 and J usage is TRBJ2-3; 8 bases line up with TRBD1. The germline V gene has CDR1 LNHDA and CDR2 SQIVND (reference sequence). This CDR3 comprises 13 residues. J gave up 5 bases and V 7 bases, and 5 bases lay outside the gene matches. CDR3 sequence: CASMDRARDTQYF. CDR3 DNA: TGTGCCAGTATGGACAGGGCAAGAGATACGCAGTATTTT.

V is TRBV9 and J is TRBJ2-1; 10 nucleotides agree with TRBD2. Trimming removed 4 bases from V and 6 bases from J; junction bases left unmatched: 7. The CDR3 loop spans 15 amino acids. The germline V gene encodes CDR1 SGDLS and CDR2 YYNGEE. The CDR3 reads CASSSQRGGRNEQFF. CDR3 DNA: TGTGCCAGCAGCTCACAGCGGGGGGGCCGCAATGAGCAGTTCTTC.

The chain employs TRBV3-1 (or the pseudogene TRBV3-2) and TRBJ2-7; tentative D call: TRBD1 (6 bases). The CDR3 sequence is 15 residues long. V lost 3 bases and J 1 base, leaving 13 bases between the germline ends. Germline assignment: CDR1 LGHDT and CDR2 YNNKEL (reference sequence). CDR3 protein: CASSHGQKGSYEQYF. The CDR3 bases are TGTGCCAGCAGCCACGGACAGAAAGGGTCCTACGAGCAGTACTTC.

This chain joins TRBV3-1 (or the pseudogene TRBV3-2) and TRBJ2-5, with D perhaps TRBD2 (5 bases). CDR3 length equals 13 residues. The germline V gene has CDR1 LGHDT and CDR2 YNNKEL (reference sequence). Between the trimmed V and J ends, which lost 3 bases and 5 bases, there was a span of 10 bases. CDR3 bases: TGTGCCAGCAGCCAGGGAGTGTTGGAGACCCAGTACTTC. This encodes CASSQGVLETQYF.

The J gene is TRBJ2-1, the V gene TRBV9, with 15 bases identical to TRBD2. The V segment lost 4 bases and the J segment 4 bases; nucleotides outside the gene matches: 3. The CDR3 has 16 residues. CDR1 and CDR2 from the germline V gene are SGDLS and YYNGEE. This CDR3 is CASSLGLAGGYNEQFF. The DNA of the CDR3 is TGTGCCAGCAGCCTGGGACTAGCGGGGGGATACAATGAGCAGTTCTTC.

This clone occurred a few times. The J gene is TRBJ2-7, the V gene TRBV10-3, with 9 bases fitting TRBD1. The CDR3 loop spans 13 amino acids. J gave up 2 bases and V 6 bases, and 2 bases lay outside the gene matches. In germline, CDR1 is ENHRY, CDR2 SYGVKD. CDR3 coding DNA: TGTGCCATCAGGGGGGACAGGGCCTACGAGCAGTACTTC. It codes for CAIRGDRAYEQYF.

This clone occurred once. V and J are TRBV9 and TRBJ2-7, with TRBD1 identical over 9 bases. The CDR3 has 13 amino acids. CDR1 is SGDLS and CDR2 is YYNGEE in the germline V gene. V lost 6 bases and J lost 0; bases outside the gene matches: 1. Here the CDR3 DNA reads TGTGCCAGCAAACAGGGGGCCTCCTACGAGCAGTACTTC. Translating it yields CASKQGASYEQYF. The variable domain in full, completed from reference TRBV9 and TRBJ2-7, reads DSGVTQTPKHLITATGQRVTLRCSPRSGDLSVYWYQQSLDQGLQFLIQYYNGEERAKGNILERFSAQQFPDLHSELNLSSLELGDSALYFCASKQGASYEQYFGPGTRLTVT.

The rearrangement joins TRBV30 to TRBJ2-1; a possible D gene is TRBD2 (6 bases). V shed 1 base and J shed 5 bases, with 9 bases lying between them. Germline V gives CDR1 GTSNPN, CDR2 SVGIG (reference sequence). The CDR3 totals 13 residues. As DNA, the CDR3 is TGTGCCTGGAGTGATCGCGGGAACAATGAGCAGTTCTTC. Translating gives CAWSDRGNNEQFF.

The chain uses TRBV10-1 and TRBJ2-1; 10 bases agree with TRBD1. The V gene's germline CDR1 is WNHNN and CDR2 SYGVQD (reference sequence). The V segment lost 4 bases and the J segment 10 bases; nucleotides outside the gene matches: 10. The CDR3 consists of 15 residues. The CDR3 bases are TGCGCCAGCAGTGCCGGGACAGGGGACTGGGAAGAGCAGTTCTTC. It codes for CASSAGTGDWEEQFF.

This sequence joins TRBV10-3 and TRBJ1-3, with D hard to call. Germline assignment: CDR1 ENHRY and CDR2 SYGVKD. With 5 bases removed from V and 0 bases from J, the gap between germline ends came to 17 bases. The CDR3 covers 17 residues. The CDR3 DNA sequence: TGTGCCATCAGTACAATTATGGACCTAGCCTCTGGAAACACCATATATTTT. The encoded protein is CAISTIMDLASGNTIYF.

The rearrangement joins TRBV7-8 to TRBJ1-4; D uncertain. From germline, CDR1 is SGHVS and CDR2 FQNEAQ. V was clipped by 3 bases and J by 5 bases, with 13 bases between them. This CDR3 is 15 amino acids long. The CDR3 bases are TGTGCCAGCAGCTTGTTCCGGGGTGAGAATGAAAAACTGTTTTTT. Protein sequence: CASSLFRGENEKLFF.

This clone was observed a handful of times. The chain combines TRBV30 with TRBJ1-2; D uncertain. The CDR3 is made up of 12 amino acids. Germline CDR1 reads GTSNPN; CDR2 reads SVGIG (reference sequence). The ends were cut back, 0 bases at V and 8 bases at J, with 10 bases in the middle. CDR3 nucleotide sequence: TGTGCCTGGAGTGTACCTCCGGGGGGCTACACCTTC. Protein sequence: CAWSVPPGGYTF. Looking up the rest from reference TRBV30 and TRBJ1-2 gives the full variable domain: SQTIHQWPATLVQPVGSPLSLECTVEGTSNPNLYWYRQAAGRGLQLLFYSVGIGQISSEVPQNLSASRPQDRQFILSSKKLLLSDSGFYLCAWSVPPGGYTFGSGTRLTVV.

The chain combines TRBV30 with TRBJ1-6; TRBD1 aligns across 7 bases. Germline V gene lookup returns CDR1 GTSNPN and CDR2 SVGIG (reference sequence). Trimming took 5 bases from V and 5 from J; bases not matched to a gene: 0. The CDR3 totals 12 residues. The CDR3 protein is CAWGQDNSPLHF. CDR3 nucleotide sequence: TGTGCCTGGGGACAGGATAATTCACCCCTCCACTTT.

The chain carries TRBV7-9 and TRBJ1-6; D ambiguous. V was clipped by 5 bases and J by 8 bases, with 16 bases between them. The CDR3 loop spans 15 amino acids. Germline V gene data show CDR1 as SEHNR and CDR2 as FQNEAQ (reference sequence). CDR3 protein: CASSPFEEAHSPLHF. The CDR3 DNA is TGTGCCAGCAGCCCTTTTGAGGAGGCGCATTCACCCCTCCACTTT.

V usage is TRBV7-2 and J usage is TRBJ2-3; 8 bases agree with TRBD2. Trimming took 8 bases from V and 6 from J; bases not matched to a gene: 13. CDR3 size: 15 residues. Germline values: CDR1 SGHTA, CDR2 FQGNSA. CDR3 loop: CASAIPPGTRDTQYF. Here the CDR3 DNA reads TGTGCCAGCGCAATCCCCCCCGGGACTAGGGATACGCAGTATTTT.

The V gene is TRBV19, the J gene TRBJ2-7, with D maybe TRBD1 (6 bases). V lost 7 bases and J 0 bases, leaving 13 bases between the germline ends. CDR1 and CDR2 (germline): LNHDA, SQIVND (reference sequence). The CDR3 loop spans 14 amino acids. The CDR3 DNA is TGTGCCAGTAAGCCGGGACAAGCCTCCTACGAGCAGTACTTC. Amino acid sequence: CASKPGQASYEQYF.